The rows below give T cell receptor beta chains drawn from one sample of a study of cytomegalovirus exposure and HLA in healthy donors. Profiled with immunoSEQ multiplex PCR; TCRdb holds only in-frame clones, not every one. The sample has about 280,000 clones, 88% seen once. The sample comprised PBMCs. These receptors were collected from a woman aged 18 to 35 in good health and CMV-seronegative. Each CDR3 is given without its conserved first and last residue. The order of the fields is clone size, V gene, CDR3 protein. A row's size may be missing; if present it is once, few, many or a size class.

.,TRBV5-4,ATLQGQGPYEQY
.,TRBV4-1,ASSQEGGGKNIQY
.,TRBV5-4,ASSWAGRRNTGELF
.,TRBV19,ASSERDSSYEQY
.,TRBV15,ATSRGTGSPLSEQF
.,TRBV7-2,ASSLESGSTDTQY
.,TRBV6-6,ASSGTGVGGYSPLH
.,TRBV7-2,ASSLQSTDTQY
.,TRBV7-8,ASSSKRLAPHRETQY
few,TRBV29-1,SVAGQGSRETQY
.,TRBV12-5,ASGLYAGAYNEQF
.,TRBV9,ASSVTGRELF
.,TRBV18,ASSPRGRDSFYEQY
.,TRBV5-1,ASSRRVENTGELF
.,TRBV4-1,ASSQLSLGNYGYT
.,TRBV5-1,ASSVGESGNTIY